This T cell receptor (beta chain) was recovered during a study of T-cell reconstitution after alpha-beta-depleted transplantation in children. Germline V gene data show CDR1 as SGHAT and CDR2 as FQDESV (reference sequence). CDR3 length: 13 amino acids. The V gene lost 6 bases and the J gene lost 3 bases, with 9 bases spanning the gap. Findings and caveats of the study: Expanded graft clones numbering several hundred reportedly gave rise to alpha-beta T cells about two months after transplant. TCRbeta diversity was high at day 60 in some patients (a result of surviving recipient T cells and thymic progenitors). T-cell numbers and diversity one year post-transplant derived largely from freshly generated T cells.

This clonotype was recorded at least ten times. What it binds is not known. Library preparation (for TCRbeta) was performed with unique molecular identifiers. TCRdb reprocessed the PCR reads with MiXCR, giving one entry per CDR3 protein. This table holds around 440,000 distinct CDR3 sequences, around 15% found once. The chain uses TRBV11-1 and TRBJ2-1; tentatively, D is TRBD2 (5 bases). The sequenced sample was PBMCs, mostly from graft donor cells, obtained 360 days after TCRalphabeta/CD19-depleted stem cell transplant. The receptor was isolated from a boy in the first two years of life who had a stem cell transplant for Wiskott-Aldrich syndrome, so the T cells may come from the graft donor. This chain's CDR3 is CASSTGLYNEQFF. CDR3 nucleotide sequence: TGTGCCAGCAGTACCGGACTCTACAATGAGCAGTTCTTC.